The text below deals with one T cell receptor (beta chain). This CDR3 is 14 amino acids long. From germline, CDR1 is ENHRY and CDR2 SYGVKD. Trimming stripped 10 bases from V and 5 bases from J, with 20 bases between. This record belongs to a study of blood T cell repertoires in COVID-19. TCRdb's copy holds only in-frame clones and misses some; the assay was immunoSEQ multiplex PCR. The sample yields under 300,000 clones, approximately 88% seen once. This clonotype was obtained from a man aged 50-59 years with acute or convalescent COVID-19. This chain joins TRBV10-3 and TRBJ2-5; D perhaps matches TRBD2 (6 bases). Material for sequencing was peripheral blood. The CDR3 spells CASHSGGSHETQYF. For the CDR3, the DNA is TGTGCCAGCCACAGTGGGGGGTCACATGAGACCCAGTACTTC.